This T cell receptor (beta chain) was identified during a study of spatial heterogeneity in lung cancer. With respect to this clonotype: Its antigen is not known.

General study results and limits: Mutation counts in tumors were tracked by counts of expanded intratumoral alpha and beta TCRs.

J lost 6 bases, V lost 4 bases, and 5 bases had no gene match. Germline V gene sequence: CDR1 KGHDR, CDR2 SFDVKD. The CDR3 is made up of 14 amino acids. Sample time point: sample taken at primary tumor resection. Extraction of whole RNA from tumor, nontumor lung or frozen PBMC preceded unsorted sequencing. TCRdb reprocessed the 5' RACE reads via MiXCR and lists one record per CDR3 protein. The sample includes over 5,000 distinct CDR3 sequences, about 8% of them seen just once. The sequence came from a female donor with early-stage non-small cell lung cancer. The gene calls are TRBV24-1 and TRBJ2-3, with 8 nucleotides matching TRBD2. Sequencing used lung tumor tissue, obtained at surgery. DNA for the CDR3: TGTGCCACCAGTGACAGCGGGAGAGGTGATACGCAGTATTTT. This encodes CATSDSGRGDTQYF.